This TCR beta chain was observed in a study of blood T cell repertoires in COVID-19. Study details: T cells, B-cell-depleted T cells, or PBMCs supplied cDNA or gDNA.

In the authors' workflow: Reference gene primer amplification gave estimated nucleated cell counts. Assay: immunoSEQ multiplex PCR; the TCRdb copy retains only in-frame clones and omits some. That table is the source of V, J and clone size, and D and trimming were worked out from the DNA. This sample carries approximately 60,000 clones, roughly three quarters of them seen once, and the ten largest clones take roughly 47%. CDR3 size: 14 residues. The germline V and J ends were trimmed by 5 bases and 2 bases, with 13 bases remaining between them. Germline V gives CDR1 MDHEN, CDR2 SYDVKM. Sequenced sample: peripheral blood. The origin of this receptor is a woman older than 75 with acute or convalescent COVID-19. This chain uses TRBV28 with TRBJ2-7; TRBD2 might be the D (5 bases). The CDR3 spells CASSVWELTYEQYF. The CDR3 DNA reads TGTGCCAGCAGTGTGTGGGAGCTTACCTACGAGCAGTACTTC.